This entry lists 14 T cell receptor beta chains sequenced from one sample in a study of cytotoxic CD8 clonotypes in ibrutinib-treated CLL. Clones were read by immunoSEQ multiplex PCR, and TCRdb kept only the in-frame ones, dropping some. Of around 130,000 clones listed, around 84% are singletons. The material was PBMCs, obtained after 24 months of ibrutinib treatment. Every receptor here comes from a human donor with chronic lymphocytic leukemia.

The chain links TRBV10-3 to TRBJ2-7; D call uncertain. The CDR3 totals 13 residues. The germline gives CDR1 ENHRY, CDR2 SYGVKD. The germline V and J ends were trimmed by 0 bases and 7 bases, with 10 bases remaining between them. CDR3 sequence (DNA): TGTGCCATCAGTGAGTCTGGGGATAATGAGCAGTACTTC. Its protein product is CAISESGDNEQYF.

On this clone: The sample has other DNA sequences that encode this CDR3 too. The chain couples TRBV5-1 to TRBJ2-3, with D possibly TRBD1 on 6 matching bases. The germline V gene has CDR1 SGHRS and CDR2 YFSETQ. V lost 4 bases, J lost 0 bases, and 9 bases lay in between. The CDR3 runs to 14 residues. The CDR3 region is CASSPGTSTDTQYF. The CDR3 DNA reads as TGCGCCAGCAGCCCGGGGACAAGCACAGATACGCAGTATTTT.

In this sample, this clone turned up a few times. The chain joins TRBV28 to TRBJ1-5; 9 bases line up with TRBD1. This CDR3 is built from 12 residues. The germline V gene encodes CDR1 MDHEN and CDR2 SYDVKM. V lost 8 bases, J lost 6 bases, and 2 bases stayed unmatched. The CDR3 DNA follows: TGTGCCAGCGGGACAGGGAGTCAGCCCCAGCATTTT. Translation gives CASGTGSQPQHF.

The J gene is TRBJ1-1, the V gene TRBV30; no clear D gene. The CDR3 consists of 11 residues. Germline V gene data show CDR1 as GTSNPN and CDR2 as SVGIG (reference sequence). Trimming removed 3 bases from V and 4 bases from J, with 6 bases in between. CDR3 DNA sequence: TGTGCCTGGAGCTGGATCACTGAAGCTTTCTTT. Its protein is CAWSWITEAFF.

The chain combines TRBV2 with TRBJ2-1; either TRBD1 or TRBD2 may supply D (5 bases each). Germline V CDR1 and CDR2: SNHLY, FYNNEI. Trimming shortened V by 4 bases and J by 8 bases, and 6 bases separated the two germline ends. This CDR3 is 11 amino acids long. CDR3 DNA: TGTGCCAGCAGTGTGGGGGATGAGCAGTTCTTC. It specifies CASSVGDEQFF. The variable domain in full, completed from reference TRBV2 and TRBJ2-1, reads EPEVTQTPSHQVTQMGQEVILRCVPISNHLYFYWYRQILGQKVEFLVSFYNNEISEKSEIFDDQFSVERPDGSNFTLKIRSTKLEDSAMYFCASSVGDEQFFGPGTRLTVL.

This clone showed up just once. The J gene is TRBJ2-3, the V gene TRBV25-1; no firm D call. The length of the CDR3 is 13 residues. The germline V gene has CDR1 MGHDK and CDR2 SYGVNS. Trimming removed 6 bases at V and 0 bases at J, with 7 bases between. Here the CDR3 reads CASSPPSTDTQYF. For the CDR3, the DNA is TGTGCCAGCAGCCCCCCTAGCACAGATACGCAGTATTTT.

This clone was seen a single time. The rearrangement joins TRBV23-1 to TRBJ2-2; 12 bases line up with TRBD1. TRBV23-1 is placed among ORFs of uncertain function. V shed 10 bases, J shed 6 bases, and the junction held 9 bases outside the gene matches. The length of the CDR3 is 15 residues. CDR3 protein: CATWPGQGASGELFF. The CDR3 DNA reads as TGCGCCACCTGGCCGGGACAGGGGGCGTCCGGGGAGCTGTTTTTT.

This clone was seen just once. The rearrangement uses TRBV5-5 and TRBJ2-3; D possibly matches TRBD1 or TRBD2 (7 bases each). Trimming took off 9 bases at V and 2 bases at J, with 16 bases between the two ends. The CDR3 runs to 14 residues. CDR1 and CDR2 from the germline V gene are SGHKS and YYEKEE (reference sequence). The CDR3 reads CATAGGDFTDTQYF. CDR3 sequence (DNA): TGTGCCACCGCAGGGGGGGACTTCACAGATACGCAGTATTTT.

This chain uses TRBV7-2 with TRBJ1-6; D remains ambiguous. Germline CDR1 reads SGHTA; CDR2 reads FQGNSA. The CDR3 is 14 amino acids. Trimming cost V 5 bases and J 5 bases, with 10 bases left between them. The CDR3 DNA reads TGTGCCAGCAGCGCCGCGCTGAATAATTCACCCCTCCACTTT. Protein: CASSAALNNSPLHF.

This chain joins TRBV9 and TRBJ1-6; 8 positions agree with TRBD1. In germline, CDR1 is SGDLS, CDR2 YYNGEE. Trimming took 4 bases from V and 10 from J; bases not matched to a gene: 10. The CDR3 contains 15 residues. The CDR3 bases are TGTGCCAGCAGCTATTTCGACAGGGGTCAATCACCCCTCCACTTT. Translated: CASSYFDRGQSPLHF. The variable domain in full, with the rest retrieved from reference TRBV9 and TRBJ1-6, is DSGVTQTPKHLITATGQRVTLRCSPRSGDLSVYWYQQSLDQGLQFLIQYYNGEERAKGNILERFSAQQFPDLHSELNLSSLELGDSALYFCASSYFDRGQSPLHFGNGTRLTVT.

The V gene is TRBV5-1, the J gene TRBJ2-2, with D possibly being TRBD1 (5 bases). There are 14 residues in the CDR3. Germline CDR1 reads SGHRS; CDR2 reads YFSETQ. The ends were cut back, 4 bases at V and 1 base at J, with 8 bases in the middle. The DNA for the CDR3 is TGCGCCAGCAGCAATGGACAGAACACCGGGGAGCTGTTTTTT. Amino acids: CASSNGQNTGELFF.

The chain couples TRBV7-2 to TRBJ2-7; D gene uncertain. This CDR3 is built from 14 residues. CDR1 SGHTA and CDR2 FQGNSA come from the germline V gene. V was trimmed by 1 base and J by 0 bases, leaving 7 bases between them. CDR3 residues: CASSLGVSSYEQYF. Here the CDR3 DNA reads TGTGCCAGCAGCTTAGGGGTTAGCTCCTACGAGCAGTACTTC.

The chain has TRBV11-3 and TRBJ2-2; TRBD1 matches at 8 bases. The V and J ends lost 5 bases and 6 bases, in that order; junction bases with no gene match: 5. Germline V CDR1 and CDR2: SGHNT, YENEEA. This CDR3 is 14 amino acids long. The CDR3 DNA is TGTGCCAGCAGCCCACGGACAGGGCCCGGGGAGCTGTTTTTT. This gives the protein CASSPRTGPGELFF.

V usage is TRBV6-1 and J usage is TRBJ1-2; D remains ambiguous. CDR1 MNHNS and CDR2 SASEGT come from the germline V gene. Trimming took 1 base from V and 3 from J, leaving 9 bases between them. The CDR3 runs 14 residues. The CDR3 is CASSEGSTYYGYTF. The CDR3 bases are TGTGCCAGCAGTGAAGGTTCAACATACTATGGCTACACCTTC.